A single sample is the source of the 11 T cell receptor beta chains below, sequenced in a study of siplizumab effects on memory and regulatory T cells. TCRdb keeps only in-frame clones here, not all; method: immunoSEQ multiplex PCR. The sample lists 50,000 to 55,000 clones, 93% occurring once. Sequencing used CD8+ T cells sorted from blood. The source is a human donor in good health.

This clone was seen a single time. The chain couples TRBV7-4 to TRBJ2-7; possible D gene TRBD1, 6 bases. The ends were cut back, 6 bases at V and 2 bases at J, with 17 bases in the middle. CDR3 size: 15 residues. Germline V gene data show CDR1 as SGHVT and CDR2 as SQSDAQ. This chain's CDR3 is CASSLRGSSTYEQYF. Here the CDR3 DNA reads TGTGCCAGCAGTCTTAGGGGGAGTTCCACCTACGAGCAGTACTTC. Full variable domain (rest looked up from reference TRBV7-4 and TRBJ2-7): GAGVSQSPRYKVAKRGRDVALRCDSISGHVTLYWYRQTLGQGSEVLTYSQSDAQRDKSGRPSGRFSAERPERSVSTLKIQRTEQGDSAVYLCASSLRGSSTYEQYFGPGTRLTVT.

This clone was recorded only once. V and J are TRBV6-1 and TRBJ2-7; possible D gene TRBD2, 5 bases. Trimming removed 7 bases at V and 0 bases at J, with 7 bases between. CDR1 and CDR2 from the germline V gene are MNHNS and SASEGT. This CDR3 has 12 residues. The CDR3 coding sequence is TGTGCCAGCATCGGAGGCTCCTACGAGCAGTACTTC. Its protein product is CASIGGSYEQYF.

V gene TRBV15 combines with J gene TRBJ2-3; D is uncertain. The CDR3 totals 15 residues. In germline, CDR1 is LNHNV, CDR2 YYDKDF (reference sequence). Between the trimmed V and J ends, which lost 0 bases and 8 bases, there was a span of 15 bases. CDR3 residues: CATSRDQVKGGTQYF. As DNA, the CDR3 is TGTGCCACCAGCAGAGATCAAGTTAAAGGCGGTACGCAGTATTTT.

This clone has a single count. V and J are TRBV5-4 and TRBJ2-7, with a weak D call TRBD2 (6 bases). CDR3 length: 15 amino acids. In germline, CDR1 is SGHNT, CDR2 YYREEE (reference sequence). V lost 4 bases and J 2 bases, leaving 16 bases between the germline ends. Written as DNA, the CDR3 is TGTGCCAGCAGCCGTCGGGAGAGTGGGCCCTACGAGCAGTACTTC. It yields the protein CASSRRESGPYEQYF.

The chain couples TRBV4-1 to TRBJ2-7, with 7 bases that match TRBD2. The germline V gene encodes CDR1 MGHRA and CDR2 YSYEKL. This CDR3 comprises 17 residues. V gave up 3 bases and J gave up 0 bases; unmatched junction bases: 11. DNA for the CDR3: TGCGCCAGCAGCCAGACTCCCGTGGGACTAAACTCCTACGAGCAGTACTTC. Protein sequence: CASSQTPVGLNSYEQYF.

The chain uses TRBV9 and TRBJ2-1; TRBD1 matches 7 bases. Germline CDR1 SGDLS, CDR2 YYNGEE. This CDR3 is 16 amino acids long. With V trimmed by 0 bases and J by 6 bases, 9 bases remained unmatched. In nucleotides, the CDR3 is TGTGCCAGCAGCGTAGCAGGGGGAGATACCTTCAATGAGCAGTTCTTC. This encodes CASSVAGGDTFNEQFF.

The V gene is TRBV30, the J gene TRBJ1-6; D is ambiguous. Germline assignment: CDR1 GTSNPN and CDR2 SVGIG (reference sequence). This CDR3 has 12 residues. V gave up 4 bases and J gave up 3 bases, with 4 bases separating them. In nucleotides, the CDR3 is TGTGCCTGGACCGTCTATAATTCACCCCTCCACTTT. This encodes CAWTVYNSPLHF.

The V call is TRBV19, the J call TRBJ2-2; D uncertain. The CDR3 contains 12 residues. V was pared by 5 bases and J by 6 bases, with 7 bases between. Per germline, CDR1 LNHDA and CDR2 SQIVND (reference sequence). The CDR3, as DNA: TGTGCCAGTAGTTATGGAGCCGGGGAGCTGTTTTTT. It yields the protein CASSYGAGELFF.

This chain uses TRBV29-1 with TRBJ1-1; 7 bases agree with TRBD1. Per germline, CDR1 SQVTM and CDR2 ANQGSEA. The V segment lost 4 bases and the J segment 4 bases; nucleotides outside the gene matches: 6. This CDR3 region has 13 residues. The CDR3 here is CSVGRGLTTEAFF. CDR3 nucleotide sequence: TGCAGCGTTGGAAGGGGGCTCACCACTGAAGCTTTCTTT.

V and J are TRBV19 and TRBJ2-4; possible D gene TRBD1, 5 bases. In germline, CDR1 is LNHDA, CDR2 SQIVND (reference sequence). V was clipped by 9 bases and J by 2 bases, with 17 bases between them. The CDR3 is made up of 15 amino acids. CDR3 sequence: CASQGHVAPKNIQYF. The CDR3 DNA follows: TGTGCCAGCCAGGGCCATGTCGCGCCCAAAAACATTCAGTACTTC.

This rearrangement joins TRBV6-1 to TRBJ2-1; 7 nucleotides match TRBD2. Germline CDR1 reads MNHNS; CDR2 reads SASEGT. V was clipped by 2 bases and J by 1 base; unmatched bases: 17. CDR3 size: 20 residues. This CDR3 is CASSEYSDVSERGSYNEQFF. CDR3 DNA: TGTGCCAGCAGTGAATATTCAGACGTCTCTGAGCGGGGATCCTACAATGAGCAGTTCTTC.